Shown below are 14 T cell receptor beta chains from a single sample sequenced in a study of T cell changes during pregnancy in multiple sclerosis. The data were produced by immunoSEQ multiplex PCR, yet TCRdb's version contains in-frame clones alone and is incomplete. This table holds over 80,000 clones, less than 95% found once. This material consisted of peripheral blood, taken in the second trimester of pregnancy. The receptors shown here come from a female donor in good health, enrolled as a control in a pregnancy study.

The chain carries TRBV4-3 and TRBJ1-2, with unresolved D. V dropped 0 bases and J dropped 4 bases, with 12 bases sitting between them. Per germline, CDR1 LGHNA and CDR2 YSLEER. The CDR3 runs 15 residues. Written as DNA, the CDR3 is TGCGCCAGCAGCCAAGATGCCAGGCATGTCTATGGCTACACCTTC. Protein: CASSQDARHVYGYTF.

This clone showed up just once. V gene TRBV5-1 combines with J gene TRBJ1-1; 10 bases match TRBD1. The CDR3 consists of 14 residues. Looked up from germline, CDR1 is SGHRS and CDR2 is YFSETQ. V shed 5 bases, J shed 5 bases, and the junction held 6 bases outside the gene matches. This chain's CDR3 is CASRPDRGLTEAFF. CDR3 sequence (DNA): TGCGCCAGCAGGCCTGACAGGGGGCTGACTGAAGCTTTCTTT. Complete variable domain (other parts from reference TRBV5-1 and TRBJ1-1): KAGVTQTPRYLIKTRGQQVTLSCSPISGHRSVSWYQQTPGQGLQFLFEYFSETQRNKGNFPGRFSGRQFSNSRSEMNVSTLELGDSALYLCASRPDRGLTEAFFGQGTRLTVV.

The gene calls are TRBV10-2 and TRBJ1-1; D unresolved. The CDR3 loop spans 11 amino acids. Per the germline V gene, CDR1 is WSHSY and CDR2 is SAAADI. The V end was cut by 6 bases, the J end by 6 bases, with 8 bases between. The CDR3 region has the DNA TGCGCCAGCAGGGGAGGAGCTGAAGCTTTCTTT. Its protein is CASRGGAEAFF.

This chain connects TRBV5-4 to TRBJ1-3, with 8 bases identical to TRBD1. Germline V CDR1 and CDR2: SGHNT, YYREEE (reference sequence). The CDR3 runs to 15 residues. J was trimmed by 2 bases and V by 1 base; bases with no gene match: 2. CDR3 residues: CASSLQGAPGNTIYF. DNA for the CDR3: TGTGCCAGCAGCTTGCAGGGGGCGCCTGGAAACACCATATATTTT. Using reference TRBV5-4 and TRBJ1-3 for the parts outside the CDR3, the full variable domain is ETGVTQSPTHLIKTRGQQVTLRCSSQSGHNTVSWYQQALGQGPQFIFQYYREEENGRGNFPPRFSGLQFPNYSSELNVNALELDDSALYLCASSLQGAPGNTIYFGEGSWLTVV.

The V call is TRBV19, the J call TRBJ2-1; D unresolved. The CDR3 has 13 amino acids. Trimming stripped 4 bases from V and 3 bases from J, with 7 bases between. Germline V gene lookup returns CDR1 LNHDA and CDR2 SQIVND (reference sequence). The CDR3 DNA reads TGTGCCAGTAGTACGACAAGCTACAATGAGCAGTTCTTC. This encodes CASSTTSYNEQFF. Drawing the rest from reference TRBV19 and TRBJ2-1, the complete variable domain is DGGITQSPKYLFRKEGQNVTLSCEQNLNHDAMYWYRQDPGQGLRLIYYSQIVNDFQKGDIAEGYSVSREKKESFPLTVTSAQKNPTAFYLCASSTTSYNEQFFGPGTRLTVL.

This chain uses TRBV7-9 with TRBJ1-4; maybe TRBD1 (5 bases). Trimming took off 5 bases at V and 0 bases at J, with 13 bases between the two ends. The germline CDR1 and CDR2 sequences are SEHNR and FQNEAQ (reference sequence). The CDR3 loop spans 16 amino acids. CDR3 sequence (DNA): TGTGCCAGCAGCCCACCTGGGGGGGCAACTAATGAAAAACTGTTTTTT. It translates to CASSPPGGATNEKLFF. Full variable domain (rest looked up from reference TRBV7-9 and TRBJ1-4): DTGVSQNPRHKITKRGQNVTFRCDPISEHNRLYWYRQTLGQGPEFLTYFQNEAQLEKSRLLSDRFSAERPKGSFSTLEIQRTEQGDSAMYLCASSPPGGATNEKLFFGSGTQLSVL.

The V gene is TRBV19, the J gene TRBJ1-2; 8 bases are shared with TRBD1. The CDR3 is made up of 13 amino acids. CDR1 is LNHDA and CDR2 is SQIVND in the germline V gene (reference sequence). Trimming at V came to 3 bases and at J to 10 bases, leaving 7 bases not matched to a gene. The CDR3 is CASSIRDRLFYTF. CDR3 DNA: TGTGCCAGTAGTATTCGGGACAGGCTCTTCTACACCTTC.

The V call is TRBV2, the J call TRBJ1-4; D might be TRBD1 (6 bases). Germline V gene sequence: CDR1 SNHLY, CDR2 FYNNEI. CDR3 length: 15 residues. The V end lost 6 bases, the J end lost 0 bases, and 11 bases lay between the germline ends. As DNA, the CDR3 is TGTGCCAGCAGCGTCAGGGGAGCAACTAATGAAAAACTGTTTTTT. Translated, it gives CASSVRGATNEKLFF.

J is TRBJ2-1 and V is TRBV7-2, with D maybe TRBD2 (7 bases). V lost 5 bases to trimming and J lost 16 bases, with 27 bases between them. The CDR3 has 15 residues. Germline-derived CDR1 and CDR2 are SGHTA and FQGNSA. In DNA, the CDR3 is TGTGCCAGCAGCCCGTGGGAGGGGGGCCGCGGTTTTCTCTTCTTC. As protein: CASSPWEGGRGFLFF.

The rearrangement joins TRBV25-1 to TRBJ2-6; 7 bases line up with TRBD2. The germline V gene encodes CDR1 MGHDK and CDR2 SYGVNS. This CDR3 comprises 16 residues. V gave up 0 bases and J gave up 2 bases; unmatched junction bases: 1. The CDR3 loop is CASSEYGGAGANVLTF. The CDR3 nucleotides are TGTGCCAGCAGTGAATATGGGGGGGCTGGGGCCAACGTCCTGACTTTC.

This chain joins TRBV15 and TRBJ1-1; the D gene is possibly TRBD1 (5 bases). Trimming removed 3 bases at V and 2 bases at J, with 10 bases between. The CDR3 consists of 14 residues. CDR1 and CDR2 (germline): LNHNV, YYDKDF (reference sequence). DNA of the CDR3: TGTGCCACCAGCAGGACAGAAAGAAACACTGAAGCTTTCTTT. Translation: CATSRTERNTEAFF.

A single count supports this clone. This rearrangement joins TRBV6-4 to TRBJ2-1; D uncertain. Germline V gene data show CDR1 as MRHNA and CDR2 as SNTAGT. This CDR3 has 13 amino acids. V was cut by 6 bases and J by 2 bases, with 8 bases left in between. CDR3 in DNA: TGTGCCAGCAGCGAGCCCCCCTACAATGAGCAGTTCTTC. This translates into CASSEPPYNEQFF.

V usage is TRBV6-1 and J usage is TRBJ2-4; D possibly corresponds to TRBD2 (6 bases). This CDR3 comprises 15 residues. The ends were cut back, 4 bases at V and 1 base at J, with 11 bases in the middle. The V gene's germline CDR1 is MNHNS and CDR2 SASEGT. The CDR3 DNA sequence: TGTGCCAGCAGTGTTGGAGGGTCGGCCAAAAACATTCAGTACTTC. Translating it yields CASSVGGSAKNIQYF.

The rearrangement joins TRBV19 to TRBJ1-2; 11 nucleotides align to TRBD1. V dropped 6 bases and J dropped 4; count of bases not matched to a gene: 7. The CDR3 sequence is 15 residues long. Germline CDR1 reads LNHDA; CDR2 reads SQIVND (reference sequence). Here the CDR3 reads CASRDRGRLGYGYTF. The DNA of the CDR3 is TGTGCCAGTAGGGACAGGGGGCGCTTGGGCTATGGCTACACCTTC.